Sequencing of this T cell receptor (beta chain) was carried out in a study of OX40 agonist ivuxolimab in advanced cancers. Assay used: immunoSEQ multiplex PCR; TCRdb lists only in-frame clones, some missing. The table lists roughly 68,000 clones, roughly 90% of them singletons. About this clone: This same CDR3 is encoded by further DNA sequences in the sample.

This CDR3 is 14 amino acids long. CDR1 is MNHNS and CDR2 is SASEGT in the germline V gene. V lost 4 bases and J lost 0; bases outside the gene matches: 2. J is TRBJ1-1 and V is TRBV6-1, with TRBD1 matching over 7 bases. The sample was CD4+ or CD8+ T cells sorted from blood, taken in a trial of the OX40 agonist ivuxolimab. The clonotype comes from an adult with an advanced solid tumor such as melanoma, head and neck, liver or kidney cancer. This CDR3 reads CASSVGQVNTEAFF. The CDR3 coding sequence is TGTGCCAGCAGTGTAGGACAGGTGAACACTGAAGCTTTCTTT.